This T cell receptor (beta chain) was captured by sequencing in a study of breast tumors, draining lymph nodes, adjacent tissues. TCRdb ran MiXCR on the multiplex PCR reads and lists one entry per CDR3 protein. The table includes about 180,000 distinct CDR3 sequences, 25% to 40% detected once. Study outcomes and limitations: Tumors had less TCR diversity than lymph nodes, more than nontumor tissue. Compared with basal-like, luminal-like tumors shared significantly more repertoire with nontumor tissue.

This clonotype was counted ten times or more. Its antigen remains unknown. Samples came from axillary lymph nodes draining the breast cancer. CDR1 SGHDT and CDR2 YYEEEE come from the germline V gene. The CDR3 totals 19 residues. V shed 4 bases and J 1 base; nucleotides not matched to a gene: 15. Sequences were obtained from axillary lymph node tissue. The source is a female donor with breast cancer. Some clones in this sample may be carry-over from other donors' samples. The chain recombines TRBV5-6 with TRBJ2-1; the match to TRBD2 covers 9 bases. The CDR3 DNA sequence: TGTGCCAGCAGCATCATAGCGGGAGAGGCTCTAAATTCCTACAATGAGCAGTTCTTC. Protein product: CASSIIAGEALNSYNEQFF.